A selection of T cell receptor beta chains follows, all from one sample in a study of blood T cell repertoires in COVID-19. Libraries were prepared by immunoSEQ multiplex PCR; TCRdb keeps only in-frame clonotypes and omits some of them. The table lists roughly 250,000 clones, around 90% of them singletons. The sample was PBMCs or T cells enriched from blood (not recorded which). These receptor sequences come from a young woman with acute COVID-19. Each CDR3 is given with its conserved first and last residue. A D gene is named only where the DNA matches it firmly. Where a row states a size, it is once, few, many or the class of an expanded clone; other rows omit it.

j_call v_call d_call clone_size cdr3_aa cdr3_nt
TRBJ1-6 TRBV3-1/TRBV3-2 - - CASSQKDRDNSPLHF TGTGCCAGCAGCCAAAAGGACAGAGATAATTCACCCCTCCACTTT
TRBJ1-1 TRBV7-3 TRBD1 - CASSAQQGAKNEAFF TGTGCCAGCAGCGCTCAACAGGGGGCGAAGAATGAAGCTTTCTTT
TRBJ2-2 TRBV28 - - CASSLPAGTDTGELFF TGTGCCAGCAGTTTACCGGCAGGGACTGACACCGGGGAGCTGTTTTTT
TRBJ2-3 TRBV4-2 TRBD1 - CASSQDILRGPDTDTQYF TGTGCCAGCAGCCAAGACATCCTCAGGGGGCCCGACACAGATACGCAGTATTTT
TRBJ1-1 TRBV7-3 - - CASSYSGNTEAFF TGTGCCAGCAGCTACTCGGGGAACACTGAAGCTTTCTTT
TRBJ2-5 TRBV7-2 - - CASSLIKTSDQETQYF TGTGCCAGCAGCCTGATTAAAACAAGCGATCAAGAGACCCAGTACTTC
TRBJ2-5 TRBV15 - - CATSRAGQVEETQYF TGTGCCACCAGCCGAGCGGGACAGGTGGAAGAGACCCAGTACTTC
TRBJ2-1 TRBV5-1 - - CASSLDIYNEQFF TGCGCCAGCAGCCTCGACATTTACAATGAGCAGTTCTTC
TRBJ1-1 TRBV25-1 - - CASSERATTEAFF TGTGCCAGCAGTGAGAGGGCGACGACTGAAGCTTTCTTT
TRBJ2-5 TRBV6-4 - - CASSDRLPHYF TGTGCCAGCAGTGACCGACTACCCCATTACTTC
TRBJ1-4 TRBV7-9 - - CASSLREGGELFF TGTGCCAGCAGCTTACGGGAGGGCGGGGAACTGTTTTTT
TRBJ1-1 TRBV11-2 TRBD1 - CASSLAGQGEAFF TGTGCCAGCAGCTTAGCAGGGCAGGGGGAGGCTTTCTTT
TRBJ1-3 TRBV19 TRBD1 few CASSPGRRDRGNTIYF TGTGCCAGTAGTCCAGGCCGCCGGGACAGGGGAAACACCATATATTTT
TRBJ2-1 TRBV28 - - CASSGGYRGATMSAPSQFF TGTGCCAGCAGTGGTGGCTACCGGGGGGCAACAATGAGCGCCCCTTCCCAGTTCTTC
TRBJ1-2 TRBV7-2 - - CASSLDGKQGPGHGYTF TGTGCCAGCAGCTTAGATGGGAAACAGGGACCGGGACATGGCTACACCTTC
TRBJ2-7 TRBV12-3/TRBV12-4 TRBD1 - CASNFNRDRAQYF TGTGCCAGCAATTTCAACCGGGACAGGGCCCAGTACTTC